The 24 T cell receptor beta chains given below trace back to one sample, sequenced in a study of T-cell reconstitution after alpha-beta-depleted transplantation in children. General study findings and limits: One year post-transplant, T-cell counts and diversity were largely derived from T cells produced anew.

Unique molecular identifiers were built into the TCRbeta library. Using its own MiXCR run on the PCR reads, TCRdb lists one record per CDR3 protein. The repertoire holds about 300,000 distinct CDR3 sequences, with 6% to 10% as singletons. Antigens of these TCRs are unknown. Sequences were derived from peripheral blood, sampled 360 days after TCRalphabeta/CD19-depleted stem cell transplant. These receptors came from a female patient aged 2-9 years who had a stem cell transplant for Fanconi anemia, so the T cells may come from the graft donor.

This clonotype has at least ten counts. The chain combines TRBV2 with TRBJ1-4, with a weak D call TRBD1 (5 bases). Germline CDR1 and CDR2: SNHLY and FYNNEI. The CDR3 loop spans 13 amino acids. The V end was cut by 9 bases, the J end by 6 bases, with 14 bases between. CDR3 bases: TGTGCCAGTCGGGACCCCGGACATGAAAAACTGTTTTTT. It translates to CASRDPGHEKLFF. The full variable domain, in which reference TRBV2 and TRBJ1-4 provide the parts outside the CDR3, is EPEVTQTPSHQVTQMGQEVILRCVPISNHLYFYWYRQILGQKVEFLVSFYNNEISEKSEIFDDQFSVERPDGSNFTLKIRSTKLEDSAMYFCASRDPGHEKLFFGSGTQLSVL.

This clonotype has ten or more counts. J is TRBJ2-5 and V is TRBV29-1; D gene uncertain. The germline V gene encodes CDR1 SQVTM and CDR2 ANQGSEA. The CDR3 is 14 residues long. V shed 5 bases and J shed 5 bases, with 18 bases lying between them. The CDR3 nucleotides read TGCAGCGTTAGAAAAGTGGCGGTAATGGAGACCCAGTACTTC. Its translation: CSVRKVAVMETQYF.

J is TRBJ2-6 and V is TRBV19; D not certain. Trimming took 3 bases from V and 4 from J, leaving 10 bases between them. The CDR3 loop spans 15 amino acids. The germline gives CDR1 LNHDA, CDR2 SQIVND (reference sequence). In DNA form, the CDR3 reads TGTGCCAGTAGTATGAAAGGGTACGGGGCCAACGTCCTGACTTTC. It codes for CASSMKGYGANVLTF.

The chain uses TRBV28 and TRBJ1-1; D gene uncertain. Germline CDR1 reads MDHEN; CDR2 reads SYDVKM. The V end was cut by 5 bases, the J end by 10 bases, with 20 bases between. The CDR3 is made up of 14 amino acids. The CDR3 here is CASSPEDEYLVAFF. The CDR3 nucleotides read TGTGCCAGCAGTCCCGAAGACGAATACTTGGTAGCTTTCTTT.

In this sample, this clonotype turned up a few times. The chain carries TRBV5-1 and TRBJ2-7; 13 nucleotides agree with TRBD2. Germline V lookup: CDR1 SGHRS, CDR2 YFSETQ. The CDR3 has 14 amino acids. Trimming took 6 bases from V and 4 from J; bases not matched to a gene: 4. CDR3 sequence (DNA): TGCGCCAGCACCACTAGCGGGAGGGGTTACGAGCAGTACTTC. This sequence encodes CASTTSGRGYEQYF.

A remark on this clonotype: A much larger clonotype is one base distant, so this may be a read error. The CDR3 ends on some other residue instead of the conserved phenylalanine or tryptophan, so this is likely a read error. CDR3 residues: CAIAGQGNTEAFL. The CDR3 coding sequence is TGTGCCATCGCGGGACAGGGGAACACTGAAGCTTTCTTG. The chain links TRBV10-3 to TRBJ1-1; 9 positions agree with TRBD1. Germline CDR1 is ENHRY and CDR2 is SYGVKD. The CDR3 sequence is 13 residues long. V was pared by 8 bases and J by 1 base, with 2 bases of the junction left unmatched.

This chain joins TRBV9 and TRBJ1-2; no definite D call. The CDR3 contains 15 residues. V dropped 0 bases and J dropped 8 bases, with 17 bases sitting between them. The germline CDR1 and CDR2 sequences are SGDLS and YYNGEE. The DNA for the CDR3 is TGTGCCAGCAGCGTAGCTGTGCAGGCCGTTTGGGGCTACACCTTC. Translation gives CASSVAVQAVWGYTF.

With respect to this clonotype: A read error is possible here, since a much larger clone lies one base away. The chain is built from TRBV20-1 and TRBJ2-5; 7 bases are shared with TRBD1. Germline V gene lookup returns CDR1 DFQATT and CDR2 SNEGSKA (reference sequence). The length of the CDR3 is 16 residues. The CDR3 nucleotides are TGCTGTGCTAAAGGTTTTGTAGGGGGCTTCTTAGAGACCCAGTACTTC. Protein sequence: CCAKGFVGGFLETQYF.

This clonotype has a count of ten or more. J is TRBJ2-1 and V is TRBV5-1, with D perhaps TRBD1 (5 bases). Germline CDR1 SGHRS, CDR2 YFSETQ. The V and J ends lost 7 bases and 2 bases respectively, with 10 bases between them. CDR3 size: 13 residues. The CDR3 DNA follows: TGCGCCAGCGGACAAGTCCCCTACAATGAGCAGTTCTTC. Protein: CASGQVPYNEQFF.

The gene calls are TRBV5-6 and TRBJ1-1; 7 bases are shared with TRBD1. Losses at the gene ends were 4 bases for V and 6 bases for J; bases not matched to a gene: 6. CDR3 length: 13 amino acids. Germline CDR1 SGHDT, CDR2 YYEEEE. The CDR3 region has the DNA TGTGCCAGCAGCCCGACAGGGAATCCTGAAGCTTTCTTT. Its protein is CASSPTGNPEAFF.

This clonotype was recorded a few times. This sequence joins TRBV27 and TRBJ1-2, with 7 bases that match TRBD1. The CDR3 is 14 residues long. J lost 8 bases, V lost 5 bases, and 11 bases had no gene match. Germline assignment: CDR1 MNHEY and CDR2 SMNVEV (reference sequence). CDR3 region: CASSPRGGPGGYTF. The CDR3 nucleotides read TGTGCCAGCAGTCCCAGGGGGGGGCCCGGGGGCTACACCTTC.

In its sample, this clonotype was seen a few times. V gene TRBV3-1 combines with J gene TRBJ2-5; D is undetermined. Trimming took 4 bases from V and 1 from J, leaving 7 bases between them. CDR3 length equals 13 residues. Per the germline V gene, CDR1 is LGHDT and CDR2 is YNNKEL (reference sequence). The CDR3 DNA sequence: TGTGCCAGCAGCCCTTGGCGCCAAGAGACCCAGTACTTC. The encoded protein is CASSPWRQETQYF.

This clonotype was picked up many times. V usage is TRBV6-2 or TRBV6-3 and J usage is TRBJ2-2; 8 nucleotides match TRBD1. After removal of 6 bases from V and 4 bases from J, the junction contained 16 bases not matched to a gene. Germline V gene sequence: CDR1 MNHEY, CDR2 SVGEGT. The CDR3 loop spans 18 amino acids. The CDR3 is CASSRLRDRSTVTGELFF. The CDR3 nucleotides are TGTGCCAGCAGCAGGCTCCGGGACAGGTCAACCGTCACCGGGGAGCTGTTTTTT.

The chain has TRBV7-3 and TRBJ2-2, with TRBD1 as a possible D gene (6 bases). Germline V gene sequence: CDR1 SGHTA, CDR2 FQGTGA. The germline V and J ends were trimmed by 7 bases and 4 bases, with 13 bases remaining between them. This CDR3 has 14 amino acids. CDR3: CASTLGGSTGELFF. The DNA for the CDR3 is TGTGCCAGCACGTTAGGGGGTTCCACCGGGGAGCTGTTTTTT.

This clonotype has at least ten counts. J is TRBJ2-3 and V is TRBV6-1, with 16 bases matching TRBD2. This CDR3 has 17 amino acids. Germline V gives CDR1 MNHNS, CDR2 SASEGT. V lost 6 bases, J lost 2 bases, and 5 bases stayed unmatched. This CDR3 is CASSGTSGGATTDTQYF. The CDR3 coding sequence is TGTGCCAGCAGCGGGACTAGCGGGGGGGCCACCACAGATACGCAGTATTTT.

This clonotype occurred a few times. The V gene is TRBV29-1, the J gene TRBJ1-6; 9 nucleotides match TRBD1. The length of the CDR3 is 13 residues. CDR1 SQVTM and CDR2 ANQGSEA come from the germline V gene. Trimming took 5 bases from V and 8 from J; bases not matched to a gene: 4. The CDR3 region has the DNA TGCAGCGTTTCAAGGACAGGGGATTCACCCCTCCACTTT. Its translation is CSVSRTGDSPLHF.

This clonotype has a count of ten or more. The chain joins TRBV7-8 to TRBJ2-5, with D hard to call. The V and J ends lost 2 bases and 2 bases respectively, with 12 bases between them. CDR1 is SGHVS and CDR2 is FQNEAQ in the germline V gene. This CDR3 spans 15 amino acids. CDR3 region: CASSLFDVKQETQYF. CDR3 bases: TGTGCCAGCAGCTTATTTGATGTGAAACAAGAGACCCAGTACTTC. The full variable domain, rest sourced from reference TRBV7-8 and TRBJ2-5, is GAGVSQSPRYKVAKRGQDVALRCDPISGHVSLFWYQQALGQGPEFLTYFQNEAQLDKSGLPSDRFFAERPEGSVSTLKIQRTQQEDSAVYLCASSLFDVKQETQYFGPGTRLLVL.

The gene calls are TRBV11-2 and TRBJ1-4; D is uncertain. Germline loops: CDR1 SGHAT, CDR2 FQNNGV. With 3 bases removed from V and 0 bases from J, the gap between germline ends came to 8 bases. The CDR3 consists of 15 residues. CDR3 DNA sequence: TGTGCCAGCAGCTTGTCATGGGCAACTAATGAAAAACTGTTTTTT. Translation gives CASSLSWATNEKLFF. The whole variable domain, filled in from reference TRBV11-2 and TRBJ1-4, reads EAGVAQSPRYKIIEKRQSVAFWCNPISGHATLYWYQQILGQGPKLLIQFQNNGVVDDSQLPKDRFSAERLKGVDSTLKIQPAKLEDSAVYLCASSLSWATNEKLFFGSGTQLSVL.

This clonotype was recorded at least ten times. The chain combines TRBV14 with TRBJ1-1; 7 bases agree with TRBD1. The V and J ends lost 2 bases and 7 bases, in that order; junction bases with no gene match: 4. CDR3 length: 13 amino acids. Germline assignment: CDR1 SGHDN and CDR2 FVKESK. This CDR3 reads CASSQTTGNEAFF. The CDR3 bases are TGTGCCAGCAGCCAAACGACAGGGAATGAAGCTTTCTTT.

This clonotype was recorded at least ten times. The rearrangement uses TRBV20-1 and TRBJ1-5; D not certain. The V and J ends lost 8 bases and 4 bases respectively, with 3 bases between them. Germline V gene data show CDR1 as DFQATT and CDR2 as SNEGSKA (reference sequence). The CDR3 contains 9 residues. CDR3 nucleotides: TGCAGTCAAAATCAGCCCCAGCATTTT. It specifies CSQNQPQHF.

The gene calls are TRBV18 and TRBJ2-1, with TRBD1 identical over 8 bases. From germline, CDR1 is KGHSH and CDR2 LQKENI. The CDR3 has 15 amino acids. J gave up 10 bases and V 0 bases, and 8 bases lay outside the gene matches. The chain's CDR3 is CASSPPQGAQGEQFF. Here the CDR3 DNA reads TGTGCCAGCTCACCACCTCAGGGGGCGCAGGGGGAGCAGTTCTTC.

This clonotype was seen repeatedly, ten times or more. The chain links TRBV20-1 to TRBJ2-5; weak D call: TRBD1 (6 bases). V was shortened by 3 bases and J by 5 bases, with 10 bases between the two germline ends. The CDR3 runs 12 residues. CDR1 and CDR2 from the germline V gene are DFQATT and SNEGSKA (reference sequence). The DNA of the CDR3 is TGCAGTGCTAGGGCCAGGGGTGAGACCCAGTACTTC. This sequence encodes CSARARGETQYF.

This clonotype was detected ten times or more. V usage is TRBV12-3 or TRBV12-4 and J usage is TRBJ1-2; the match to TRBD1 covers 9 bases. The CDR3 sequence is 16 residues long. Germline trimming cut 1 base from V and 6 bases from J; bases unmatched to any gene: 9. The CDR3 DNA follows: TGTGCCAGCAGTTTAGACAGGGGGCGGATTCGGAATGGCTACACCTTC. Amino acid sequence: CASSLDRGRIRNGYTF.

This clonotype has at least ten counts. The chain carries TRBV20-1 and TRBJ1-5; the D is unclear. The germline V gene has CDR1 DFQATT and CDR2 SNEGSKA (reference sequence). Trimming took 3 bases from V and 3 from J, leaving 15 bases between them. This CDR3 is 15 amino acids long. The CDR3 reads CSASLMWEPNQPQHF. DNA for the CDR3: TGCAGTGCTAGCCTGATGTGGGAACCCAATCAGCCCCAGCATTTT.